This T cell receptor (beta chain) was retrieved from a study of T-cell reconstitution after alpha-beta-depleted transplantation in children. Trimming pared 1 base from V and 2 bases from J, leaving 10 bases between. The CDR3 length is 15 residues. Germline assignment: CDR1 LGHDT and CDR2 YNNKEL (reference sequence). Many counts were recorded for this clonotype. Molecular barcoding with unique molecular identifiers was used for the TCRbeta library. TCRdb re-called the PCR reads through MiXCR, storing one row per CDR3 protein. The repertoire holds over 45,000 distinct CDR3 sequences, with about 5% as singletons.

The chain couples TRBV3-1 to TRBJ2-3; tentative D call: TRBD1 (5 bases). The sequencing used PBMCs, mostly from graft donor cells, collected 60 days after TCRalphabeta/CD19-depleted stem cell transplant. The TCR comes from a female patient aged 2-9 years who had a stem cell transplant for aplastic anemia, so the T cells may come from the graft donor. The DNA of the CDR3 is TGTGCCAGCAGCCAAGGATACGGACACACAGATACGCAGTATTTT. This translates into CASSQGYGHTDTQYF.